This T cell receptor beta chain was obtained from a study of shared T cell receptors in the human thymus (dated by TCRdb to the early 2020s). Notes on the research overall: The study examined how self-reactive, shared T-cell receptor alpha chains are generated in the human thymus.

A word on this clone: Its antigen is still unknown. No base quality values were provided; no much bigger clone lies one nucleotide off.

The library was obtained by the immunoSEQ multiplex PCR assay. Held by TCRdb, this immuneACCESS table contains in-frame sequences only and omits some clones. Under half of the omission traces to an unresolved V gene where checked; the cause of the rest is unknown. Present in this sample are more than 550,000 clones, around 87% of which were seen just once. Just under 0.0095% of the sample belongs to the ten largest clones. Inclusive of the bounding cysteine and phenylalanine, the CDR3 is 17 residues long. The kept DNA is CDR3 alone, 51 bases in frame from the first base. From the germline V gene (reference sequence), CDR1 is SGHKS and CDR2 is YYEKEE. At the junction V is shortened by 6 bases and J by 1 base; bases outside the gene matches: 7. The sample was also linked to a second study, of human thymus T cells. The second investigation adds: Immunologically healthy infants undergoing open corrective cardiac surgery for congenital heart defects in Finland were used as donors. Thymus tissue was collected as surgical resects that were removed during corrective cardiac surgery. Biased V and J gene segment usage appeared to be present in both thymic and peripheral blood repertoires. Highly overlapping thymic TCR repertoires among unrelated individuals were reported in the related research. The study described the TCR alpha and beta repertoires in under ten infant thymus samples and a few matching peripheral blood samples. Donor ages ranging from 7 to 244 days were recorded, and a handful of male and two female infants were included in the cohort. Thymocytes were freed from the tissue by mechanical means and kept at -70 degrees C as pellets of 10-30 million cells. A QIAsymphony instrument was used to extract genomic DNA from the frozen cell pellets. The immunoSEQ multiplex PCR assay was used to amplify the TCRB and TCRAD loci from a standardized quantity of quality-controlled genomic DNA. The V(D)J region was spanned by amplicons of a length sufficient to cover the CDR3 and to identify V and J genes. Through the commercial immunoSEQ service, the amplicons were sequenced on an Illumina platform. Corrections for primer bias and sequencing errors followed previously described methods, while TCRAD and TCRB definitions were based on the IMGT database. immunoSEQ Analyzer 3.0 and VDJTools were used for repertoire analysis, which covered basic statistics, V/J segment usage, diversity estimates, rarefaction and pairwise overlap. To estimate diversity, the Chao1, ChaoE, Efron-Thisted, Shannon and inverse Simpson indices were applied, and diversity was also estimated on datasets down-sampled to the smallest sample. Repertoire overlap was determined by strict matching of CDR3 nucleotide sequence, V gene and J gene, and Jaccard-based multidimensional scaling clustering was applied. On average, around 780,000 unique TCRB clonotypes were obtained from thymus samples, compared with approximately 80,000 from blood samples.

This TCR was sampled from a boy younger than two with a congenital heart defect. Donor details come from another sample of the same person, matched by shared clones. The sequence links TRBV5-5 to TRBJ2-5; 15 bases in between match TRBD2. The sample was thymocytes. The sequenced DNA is TGTGCCAGCAACCGGACTAGCGGGAGGGCCCTCCAAGAGACCCAGTACTTC. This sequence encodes CASNRTSGRALQETQYF.